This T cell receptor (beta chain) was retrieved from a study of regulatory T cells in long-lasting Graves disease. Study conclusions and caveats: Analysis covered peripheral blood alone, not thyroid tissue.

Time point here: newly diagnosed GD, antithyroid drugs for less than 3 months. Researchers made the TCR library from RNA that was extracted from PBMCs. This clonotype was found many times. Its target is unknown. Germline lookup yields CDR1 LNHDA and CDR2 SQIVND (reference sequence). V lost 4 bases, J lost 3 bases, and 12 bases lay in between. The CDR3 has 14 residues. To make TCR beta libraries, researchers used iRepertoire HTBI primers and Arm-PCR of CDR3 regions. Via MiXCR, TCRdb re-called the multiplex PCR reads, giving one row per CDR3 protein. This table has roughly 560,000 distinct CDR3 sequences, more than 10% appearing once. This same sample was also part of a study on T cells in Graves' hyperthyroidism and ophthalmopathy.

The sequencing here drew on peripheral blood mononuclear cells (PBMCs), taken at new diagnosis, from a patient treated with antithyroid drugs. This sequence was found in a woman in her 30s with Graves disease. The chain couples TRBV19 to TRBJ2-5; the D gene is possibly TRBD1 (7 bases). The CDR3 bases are TGTGCCAGTAGTAGGGGGGACAGTAAAGAGACCCAGTACTTC. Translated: CASSRGDSKETQYF.